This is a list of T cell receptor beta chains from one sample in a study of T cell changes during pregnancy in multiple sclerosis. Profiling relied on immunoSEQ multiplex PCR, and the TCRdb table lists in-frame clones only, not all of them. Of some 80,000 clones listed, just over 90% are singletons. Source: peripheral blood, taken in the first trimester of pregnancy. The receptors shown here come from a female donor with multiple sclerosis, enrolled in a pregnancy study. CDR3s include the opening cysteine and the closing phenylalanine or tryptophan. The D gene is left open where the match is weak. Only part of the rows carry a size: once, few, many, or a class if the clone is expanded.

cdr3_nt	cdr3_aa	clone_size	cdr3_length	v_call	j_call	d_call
TGTGCCAGCAGTCGAGGGACAGCGCATAACTATGGCTACACCTTC	CASSRGTAHNYGYTF	-	15	TRBV14	TRBJ1-2	TRBD1
TGTGCCAGCAGCGACGGGATTAACATTCAGTACTTC	CASSDGINIQYF	once	12	TRBV9	TRBJ2-4	-
TGTGCCTGGATCGGGACAGACCACTACAATGAGCAGTTCTTC	CAWIGTDHYNEQFF	-	14	TRBV30	TRBJ2-1	TRBD1
TGTGCCAGCAGTTACCTGCAGAGGGATAATTCACCCCTCCACTTT	CASSYLQRDNSPLHF	-	15	TRBV6-6	TRBJ1-6	-
TGTGCCATCAGTGAGTCGACTCAGGGGGGCGGCACTGAAGCTTTCTTT	CAISESTQGGGTEAFF	-	16	TRBV10-3	TRBJ1-1	TRBD1
TGTGCCAGCAGCTTAGGTGCAGAATCGGGTGAGCAGTTCTTC	CASSLGAESGEQFF	-	14	TRBV11-3	TRBJ2-1	-
TGTGCCTGGAGCGCTCGAGGAAATGGCTACACCTTC	CAWSARGNGYTF	-	12	TRBV30	TRBJ1-2	-
TGTGCCAGCAGCTTACAAGGAACCTTCCGGAGCTCTGGAAACACCATATATTTT	CASSLQGTFRSSGNTIYF	-	18	TRBV11-3	TRBJ1-3	-
TGTGCCAGCTTACAGGCGAACCTCTATGGCTACACCTTC	CASLQANLYGYTF	-	13	TRBV6-1	TRBJ1-2	-
TGTGCCAGCAGTTTCCAGCGGGACTACAATGAGCAGTTCTTC	CASSFQRDYNEQFF	-	14	TRBV27	TRBJ2-1	TRBD2
TGCGCCAGCAGCCAAGACGGACAGAGAGCTTTCTTT	CASSQDGQRAFF	-	12	TRBV4-1	TRBJ1-1	-
TGTGCCTGGAGTCGACAGGGACTTAACTATGGCTACACCTTC	CAWSRQGLNYGYTF	-	14	TRBV30	TRBJ1-2	TRBD1
TGTGCCAGCAGCTTATCTCTAGCGGGCACAGATACGCAGTATTTT	CASSLSLAGTDTQYF	-	15	TRBV7-3	TRBJ2-3	TRBD2
TGTGCCAGCTCATCGAGGACAGACAATGAGCAGTTCTTC	CASSSRTDNEQFF	-	13	TRBV18	TRBJ2-1	-
TGTGCCAGCAGCCTAGGGCGGGCCAACACTGAAGCTTTCTTT	CASSLGRANTEAFF	-	14	TRBV7-3	TRBJ1-1	-
TGTGCTAGTGGTTTCAATACAGGGGCCCACTATGGCTACACCTTC	CASGFNTGAHYGYTF	-	15	TRBV12-5	TRBJ1-2	TRBD1
TGTGCCAGTAGTACTTTTTTGCCCGGGACAGGGGTCTACGAGCAGTACTTC	CASSTFLPGTGVYEQYF	-	17	TRBV19	TRBJ2-7	TRBD1
TGTGCCACCAGCAGAGATCTCGTCACAGGCTACCTGAACACTGAAGCTTTCTTT	CATSRDLVTGYLNTEAFF	-	18	TRBV15	TRBJ1-1	-
TGTGCCAGCACCGACCTAGCGGGAGGTTACAATGAGCAGTTCTTC	CASTDLAGGYNEQFF	-	15	TRBV27	TRBJ2-1	TRBD2
TGTGCCAGCTCACCGGACATTGGGGGGACCGGGGAGCTGTTTTTT	CASSPDIGGTGELFF	-	15	TRBV18	TRBJ2-2	-
TGTGCCAGCAGTGAACCCGGGGGGTCCTACAATGAGCAGTTCTTC	CASSEPGGSYNEQFF	-	15	TRBV27	TRBJ2-1	TRBD2
TGTGCCAGCCTAGCGGGAGACTGGAATGAGCAGTTCTTC	CASLAGDWNEQFF	-	13	TRBV6-6	TRBJ2-1	TRBD2